This is a list of T cell receptor beta chains from one sample in a study of vaccination and CD4 T cells after COVID-19. Antigens for these TCRs are unknown. TCRdb independently ran MiXCR on the PCR reads; one entry per CDR3 protein. The sample gives around 7,000 distinct CDR3 sequences, about three quarters of which show up once; more than 30% is in the top ten. The material sequenced was CD4+ T cells from blood, cultured in vitro. These receptors were collected from a human donor in good health. The CDR3 runs from the conserved cysteine through the conserved F or W. The order of the fields is CDR3 protein, clone size, V gene, D gene, CDR3 length. D genes are given only for firm matches. Clone size is not always given. Where it is, it says once, few, many or a class for expanded clones.

CDR3: CASSLPGRGQETQYF
size: .
V: TRBV11-2
D: .
length: 15

CDR3: CSAGQGASYGYTF
size: .
V: TRBV20-1
D: TRBD1
length: 13

CDR3: CASSLGQGAKDTEAFF
size: .
V: TRBV19
D: TRBD1
length: 16

CDR3: CAWSSLRIYGYTF
size: .
V: TRBV30
D: .
length: 13

CDR3: CASSPGPNTEAFF
size: once
V: TRBV6-1
D: .
length: 13

CDR3: CASSYLLAGTTDEQYF
size: .
V: TRBV6-2/TRBV6-3
D: TRBD2
length: 16

CDR3: CVTSRGQLYEQYF
size: .
V: TRBV15
D: .
length: 13

CDR3: CASSLQGDQPQHF
size: .
V: TRBV7-6
D: .
length: 13

CDR3: CASSPIPGGGYTF
size: once
V: TRBV12-3/TRBV12-4
D: .
length: 13

CDR3: CASSQKSGGAVDTQYF
size: .
V: TRBV7-2
D: TRBD2
length: 16

CDR3: CASSPQGIAYQPQHF
size: .
V: TRBV19
D: .
length: 15

CDR3: CATSRAGADTIYF
size: .
V: TRBV15
D: .
length: 13

CDR3: CASSRIQGGQFDRTDTQYF
size: .
V: TRBV6-1
D: .
length: 19

CDR3: CASSYAGGYGYTF
size: .
V: TRBV6-2/TRBV6-3
D: .
length: 13

CDR3: CSARDGDSITGELFF
size: once
V: TRBV20-1
D: .
length: 15

CDR3: CATSDRTANTEAFF
size: .
V: TRBV24-1
D: .
length: 14

CDR3: CASSPVVNNPGKDYGYTF
size: .
V: TRBV28
D: .
length: 18

CDR3: CASSLVIGELFF
size: .
V: TRBV7-6
D: .
length: 12

CDR3: CASSWGLGGGYTF
size: .
V: TRBV7-2
D: .
length: 13

CDR3: CAISESGDGGALSNQPQHF
size: .
V: TRBV10-3
D: .
length: 19

CDR3: CASSTGLSTEAFF
size: .
V: TRBV7-9
D: .
length: 13

CDR3: CASSPDSPNYGYTF
size: .
V: TRBV7-9
D: .
length: 14

CDR3: CASSYFPDPRGDTQYF
size: .
V: TRBV6-5
D: .
length: 16

CDR3: CSGGEGGYEQYF
size: once
V: TRBV29-1
D: TRBD2
length: 12

CDR3: CSARVATGDPYF
size: few
V: TRBV20-1
D: TRBD1
length: 12

CDR3: CASSRTENTEAFF
size: .
V: TRBV27
D: .
length: 13

CDR3: CASRNAGATNSPLHF
size: few
V: TRBV27
D: .
length: 15

CDR3: CASSTDMYGEQYF
size: .
V: TRBV7-7
D: .
length: 13